This T cell receptor beta chain is from a study of T cell changes during pregnancy in multiple sclerosis (dated by TCRdb to the late 2010s). A note on the overall study: The study examined how the T cell repertoire changed over the course of pregnancy in women with multiple sclerosis.

Library method: the immunoSEQ multiplex PCR assay. Held by TCRdb, this immuneACCESS table contains in-frame sequences only and omits some clones. Under half of the omission traces to an unresolved V gene where checked; the cause of the rest is unknown. The sample yields around 74,000 clones; around nine tenths were counted once. In total, the top ten clones hold approximately 3.5% of the sample. The germline ends are 14 bases apart after V is trimmed by 1 base and J by 5 bases. Reading from cysteine to phenylalanine, the CDR3 counts 15 amino acids. Left in the record is the CDR3 DNA by itself, 45 bases read in frame from the first base. The germline V gene (reference sequence) supplies CDR1 SEHNR and CDR2 FQNEAQ. Of note for this clone: Its binding antigen is unknown. Base quality data are lacking; no much larger clone is found one base away.

This clonotype was obtained from a female donor with multiple sclerosis, enrolled in a pregnancy study. The chain is encoded by TRBV7-9 joined to TRBJ1-2; the best D guess is TRBD1, with 5 bases matching. The sequencing used peripheral blood, collected before pregnancy. The CDR3 corresponds to CASSLDFRVKYGYTF. The DNA sequence is given as TGTGCCAGCAGCTTAGATTTCAGGGTGAAGTATGGCTACACCTTC.